The 15 T cell receptor beta chains below come from one sample, sequenced in a study of breast tumors, draining lymph nodes, adjacent tissues. From the multiplex PCR reads, TCRdb called clonotypes with MiXCR, one entry per CDR3 protein. The data hold 60,000 to 65,000 distinct CDR3 sequences, with approximately 62% observed a single time. The sequenced sample was breast tumor tissue. All receptors derive from a female donor with breast cancer. Some clones in this sample may be carry-over from other donors' samples.

The gene calls are TRBV3-1 and TRBJ1-3, with D unresolved. CDR1 and CDR2 (germline): LGHDT, YNNKEL (reference sequence). V dropped 4 bases and J dropped 7 bases, with 17 bases sitting between them. The CDR3 sequence is 15 residues long. CDR3 sequence reads: CASSPGPSSRNTIYF. For the CDR3, the DNA is TGTGCCAGCAGCCCAGGACCGAGCTCCAGGAACACCATATATTTT.

The V gene is TRBV15, the J gene TRBJ2-2; weak D call: TRBD2 (6 bases). The CDR3 contains 14 residues. CDR1 and CDR2 from the germline V gene are LNHNV and YYDKDF (reference sequence). V was pared by 6 bases and J by 5 bases, with 13 bases between. The DNA for the CDR3 is TGTGCCACCAGGCCCCTAGCGAGGACCGGGGAGCTGTTTTTT. The encoded protein is CATRPLARTGELFF.

This clonotype has just a few counts. V is TRBV9 and J is TRBJ1-4; 9 positions agree with TRBD1. Germline V gene data show CDR1 as SGDLS and CDR2 as YYNGEE. V lost 0 bases, J lost 8 bases, and 5 bases stayed unmatched. This CDR3 has 15 amino acids. This CDR3 is CASSVGDREGEKLFF. CDR3 nucleotides: TGTGCCAGCAGCGTAGGGGACAGGGAAGGAGAAAAACTGTTTTTT.

At least ten counts were recorded for this clonotype. Here the CDR3 DNA reads TGTGCCAGCAGCCGCCCCGGGACTAGCGTGCAAGAGACCCAGTACTTC. This gives the protein CASSRPGTSVQETQYF. This rearrangement joins TRBV11-2 to TRBJ2-5, with 10 bases that match TRBD2. CDR3 length: 16 residues. V lost 5 bases and J lost 2; bases outside the gene matches: 8. Germline CDR1 is SGHAT and CDR2 is FQNNGV.

The sample holds many counts of this clonotype. The CDR3 spells CSAIEWGRGHDTDTQYF. The CDR3 nucleotides are TGCAGTGCTATCGAATGGGGGCGGGGGCACGACACAGATACGCAGTATTTT. The rearrangement links TRBV20-1 to TRBJ2-3, with D maybe TRBD2 (7 bases). Looked up from germline, CDR1 is DFQATT and CDR2 is SNEGSKA (reference sequence). V shed 4 bases and J shed 2 bases, with 22 bases lying between them. The CDR3 is 17 residues long.

This clonotype came up a few times. The chain couples TRBV7-9 to TRBJ2-3; no definite D call. The CDR3 runs to 11 residues. The ends were cut back, 5 bases at V and 5 bases at J, with 5 bases in the middle. CDR1 is SEHNR, CDR2 FQNEAQ, per germline (reference sequence). The DNA for the CDR3 is TGTGCCAGCAGCGCGGTAGATACGCAGTATTTT. Residues: CASSAVDTQYF.

The chain joins TRBV20-1 to TRBJ2-5, with 7 positions matching TRBD1. CDR3 size: 13 residues. V shed 5 bases, J shed 5 bases, and the junction held 8 bases outside the gene matches. Germline values: CDR1 DFQATT, CDR2 SNEGSKA (reference sequence). The CDR3 DNA follows: TGCAGTGCTGCCTACAGGGGCGAGGAGACCCAGTACTTC. Its translation: CSAAYRGEETQYF.

The chain recombines TRBV5-6 with TRBJ1-3, with D unclear. Deletions cut 2 bases from V and 4 bases from J, with 10 bases between. CDR1 is SGHDT and CDR2 is YYEEEE in the germline V gene. CDR3 length: 14 residues. DNA of the CDR3: TGTGCCAGCAGCTTACGCACTGCGGGAAACACCATATATTTT. Amino acids: CASSLRTAGNTIYF.

The chain joins TRBV7-9 to TRBJ2-5, with 7 bases lining up with TRBD1. The junction had 8 bases not matched to a gene; V was cut back by 5 bases and J by 5 bases. Germline V gene lookup returns CDR1 SEHNR and CDR2 FQNEAQ (reference sequence). The CDR3 consists of 14 residues. CDR3 region: CASSRDSGSETQYF. In DNA, the CDR3 is TGTGCCAGCAGCCGGGACAGCGGTAGTGAGACCCAGTACTTC.

This sequence joins TRBV20-1 and TRBJ2-1, with D possibly being TRBD1 (5 bases). Germline CDR1 DFQATT, CDR2 SNEGSKA (reference sequence). This CDR3 is built from 15 residues. Trimming shortened V by 2 bases and J by 4 bases, and 15 bases separated the two germline ends. The DNA of the CDR3 is TGCAGTGCTAGACCAGGGATTGGCAGTTACAATGAGCAGTTCTTC. Translation gives CSARPGIGSYNEQFF.

Remarks on this clonotype: A much larger clone differs from this one at a single base, so this may be a read error. The genes are TRBV18 and TRBJ1-2; 10 bases fit TRBD1. CDR1 and CDR2 from the germline V gene are KGHSH and LQKENI. This CDR3 is 14 amino acids long. The CDR3 sequence is CASSPSGQGFGCTF. CDR3 nucleotide sequence: TGTGCCAGCTCACCCTCGGGACAGGGGTTTGGCTGCACCTTC.

The chain joins TRBV29-1 to TRBJ1-6; the match to TRBD1 covers 9 bases. This CDR3 has 18 residues. The J segment lost 0 bases and the V segment lost 3 bases, leaving 9 bases of the junction unmatched. Looked up from germline, CDR1 is SQVTM and CDR2 is ANQGSEA. CDR3 nucleotides: TGCAGCGTTGAGACACCCGGGACAGGGAGCTCCTATAATTCACCCCTCCACTTT. Its translation: CSVETPGTGSSYNSPLHF.

The chain is built from TRBV19 and TRBJ2-1; 10 positions agree with TRBD2. This CDR3 is 15 amino acids long. Germline values: CDR1 LNHDA, CDR2 SQIVND (reference sequence). The trim removed 4 bases at V and 7 bases at J, leaving 7 bases unmatched. The CDR3 loop reads CASSKGTSALNEQFF. The CDR3 region has the DNA TGTGCCAGTAGTAAAGGGACTAGCGCATTGAATGAGCAGTTCTTC. The complete variable domain, with remaining parts taken from reference TRBV19 and TRBJ2-1, reads DGGITQSPKYLFRKEGQNVTLSCEQNLNHDAMYWYRQDPGQGLRLIYYSQIVNDFQKGDIAEGYSVSREKKESFPLTVTSAQKNPTAFYLCASSKGTSALNEQFFGPGTRLTVL.

There are a few counts of this clonotype. The chain links TRBV24-1 to TRBJ2-3; D is unresolved. Germline CDR1 is KGHDR and CDR2 is SFDVKD. The CDR3 is 15 amino acids. The V gene lost 6 bases and the J gene lost 0 bases, with 12 bases spanning the gap. The CDR3 DNA follows: TGTGCCACCAGTACCAGGACGGACAGCACAGATACGCAGTATTTT. Translated: CATSTRTDSTDTQYF.

The V call is TRBV4-2, the J call TRBJ2-1; 9 bases match TRBD1. Looked up from germline, CDR1 is LGHNA and CDR2 is YNFKEQ. The trim removed 1 base at V and 8 bases at J, leaving 3 bases unmatched. CDR3 length: 14 amino acids. CDR3: CASSQGTGEDEQFF. DNA for the CDR3: TGTGCCAGCAGCCAAGGGACAGGGGAAGATGAGCAGTTCTTC.